This TCR beta chain was captured in a study of blood T cell repertoires in COVID-19. Turning to the study itself: Samples of COVID-19 (acute and convalescent) were obtained from the United States, Italy and Spain. Sources were T cells, B-cell-depleted T cells, or PBMCs; the material itself was cDNA or gDNA.

Under the authors' procedure: Using reference gene primer amplification, nucleated cell counts were estimated. The table came from immunoSEQ multiplex PCR; TCRdb's copy has only in-frame clones and leaves some out. That table is the source of V, J and clone size, and D and trimming were worked out from the DNA. Of about 120,000 clones listed, roughly three quarters are singletons. Trimming removed 4 bases from V and 4 bases from J; junction bases left unmatched: 4. The CDR3 covers 13 residues. Germline V gives CDR1 SEHNR, CDR2 FQNEAQ (reference sequence). The chain links TRBV7-9 to TRBJ2-7; 7 nucleotides align to TRBD2. The material sequenced was peripheral blood. This receptor was obtained from an older woman with acute or convalescent COVID-19. As DNA, the CDR3 is TGTGCCAGCAGCTCCCTCGGGGGGTACGAGCAGTACTTC. Protein product: CASSSLGGYEQYF.